What follows are 23 T cell receptor beta chains derived from one specimen sequenced in a study of PD-1 blockade in classical Hodgkin lymphoma. TCRdb's table, derived via immunoSEQ multiplex PCR, lists solely in-frame clones and lacks some. The table lists 13,000 to 15,000 clones, about four fifths of them singletons, with roughly a fifth in the top ten. Every patient experienced relapse after autologous stem cell transplantation, and brentuximab vedotin exposure varied. The sample consisted of peripheral blood mononuclear cells (PBMCs), taken at baseline. The origin of the receptors is a human donor with classical Hodgkin lymphoma.

The chain uses TRBV10-3 and TRBJ1-5, with D unclear. CDR3 length: 13 amino acids. Germline V gene sequence: CDR1 ENHRY, CDR2 SYGVKD. V was cut by 5 bases and J by 7 bases, with 12 bases left in between. The CDR3: CAISYQIGQPQHF. In nucleotides, the CDR3 is TGTGCCATCAGTTATCAAATTGGGCAGCCCCAGCATTTT.

The table lists this clone with a few counts. The rearrangement uses TRBV5-1 and TRBJ1-6, with a possible D match to TRBD1 (6 bases). From germline, CDR1 is SGHRS and CDR2 YFSETQ. V shed 4 bases and J shed 5 bases, with 10 bases lying between them. CDR3 length equals 14 residues. The DNA of the CDR3 is TGCGCCAGCAGCGACGGACAGAATAATTCACCCCTCCACTTT. Protein sequence: CASSDGQNNSPLHF.

The rearrangement uses TRBV9 and TRBJ2-7; 7 bases are a match to TRBD1. The ends lost 0 bases at V and 3 bases at J; junction bases unmatched: 3. Per the germline V gene, CDR1 is SGDLS and CDR2 is YYNGEE. CDR3 length equals 14 residues. This CDR3 is CASSVGPGGYEQYF. The DNA of the CDR3 is TGTGCCAGCAGCGTAGGCCCAGGGGGCTACGAGCAGTACTTC.

This clone was detected once. This chain connects TRBV7-6 to TRBJ1-3, with 8 bases aligning to TRBD1. Per the germline V gene, CDR1 is SGHVS and CDR2 is FNYEAQ. The CDR3 covers 17 residues. V was clipped by 4 bases and J by 4 bases; unmatched bases: 12. The CDR3 region has the DNA TGTGCCAGCAGCTCAAGAGCAGGGGGCCTGACCGGAAACACCATATATTTT. It is translated as CASSSRAGGLTGNTIYF.

This rearrangement joins TRBV5-4 to TRBJ1-6; TRBD1 matches at 8 bases. CDR3 length equals 15 residues. After removal of 4 bases from V and 8 bases from J, the junction contained 8 bases not matched to a gene. The germline V gene has CDR1 SGHNT and CDR2 YYREEE (reference sequence). In DNA form, the CDR3 reads TGTGCCAGCAGCAGACAGGGGACGACCGATTCACCCCTCCACTTT. This gives the protein CASSRQGTTDSPLHF.

The gene calls are TRBV19 and TRBJ1-5; TRBD1 matches 9 bases. V shed 5 bases, J shed 7 bases, and the junction held 9 bases outside the gene matches. The germline gives CDR1 LNHDA, CDR2 SQIVND (reference sequence). The CDR3 totals 15 residues. The CDR3 here is CASSVPGTGMQPQHF. The CDR3 DNA reads as TGTGCCAGTAGTGTACCCGGGACAGGGATGCAGCCCCAGCATTTT.

The chain recombines TRBV5-1 with TRBJ2-1; weak D call: TRBD1 (6 bases). Trimming left V 0 bases short and J 7 bases short, with 11 bases between. CDR1 is SGHRS and CDR2 is YFSETQ in the germline V gene. CDR3 size: 14 residues. CDR3 in DNA: TGCGCCAGCAGCTTGGGGGGGCCGGGGAATGAGCAGTTCTTC. Translating gives CASSLGGPGNEQFF.

This chain links TRBV28 with TRBJ1-1; 7 nucleotides line up with TRBD1. Germline CDR1 reads MDHEN; CDR2 reads SYDVKM. After removal of 5 bases from V and 1 base from J, the junction contained 10 bases not matched to a gene. The CDR3 has 16 residues. The CDR3 spells CASSPGLQGENTEAFF. The CDR3 region has the DNA TGTGCCAGCAGTCCTGGGCTCCAGGGGGAGAACACTGAAGCTTTCTTT.

The chain is built from TRBV10-3 and TRBJ2-3; D is unresolved. The CDR3 consists of 11 residues. Deletions cut 5 bases from V and 0 bases from J, with 0 bases between. Germline V gene data show CDR1 as ENHRY and CDR2 as SYGVKD. CDR3 in amino acids: CAISSTDTQYF. The CDR3 region has the DNA TGTGCCATCAGTAGCACAGATACGCAGTATTTT.

V and J are TRBV7-6 and TRBJ1-1; D uncertain. Germline V CDR1 and CDR2: SGHVS, FNYEAQ. The V end was cut by 1 base, the J end by 6 bases, with 12 bases between. The CDR3 totals 14 residues. CDR3 nucleotides: TGTGCCAGCAGCTTAGGTTTACAGTCTTCTGAAGCTTTCTTT. This gives the protein CASSLGLQSSEAFF.

V gene TRBV27 combines with J gene TRBJ1-5, with 7 bases identical to TRBD1. Germline lookup yields CDR1 MNHEY and CDR2 SMNVEV (reference sequence). Trimming at V came to 3 bases and at J to 4 bases, leaving 6 bases not matched to a gene. This CDR3 comprises 15 residues. The CDR3 reads CASSFSGTANQPQHF. The DNA of the CDR3 is TGTGCCAGCAGTTTCTCCGGGACAGCTAATCAGCCCCAGCATTTT.

The V call is TRBV7-8, the J call TRBJ2-3; TRBD1 is a possible D gene (6 bases). Trimming took 6 bases from V and 11 from J, leaving 15 bases between them. The CDR3 runs 12 residues. Germline CDR1 reads SGHVS; CDR2 reads FQNEAQ. The DNA for the CDR3 is TGTGCCAGCAGTGATAGTAGGACAGTGCAGTATTTT. This gives the protein CASSDSRTVQYF.

This chain connects TRBV4-1 to TRBJ2-3; D is undetermined. Per the germline V gene, CDR1 is MGHRA and CDR2 is YSYEKL. This CDR3 spans 16 amino acids. Trimming took off 1 base at V and 5 bases at J, with 16 bases between the two ends. The CDR3: CASSQVGVGKQDTQYF. The CDR3, as DNA: TGCGCCAGCAGCCAAGTAGGAGTCGGCAAACAAGATACGCAGTATTTT.

V usage is TRBV9 and J usage is TRBJ1-1; D unresolved. Germline lookup yields CDR1 SGDLS and CDR2 YYNGEE. Trimming cost V 4 bases and J 7 bases, with 20 bases left between them. This CDR3 is built from 15 residues. The CDR3 reads CASSSTSYERVEAFF. The CDR3 DNA sequence: TGTGCCAGCAGCTCAACGTCGTATGAAAGGGTTGAAGCTTTCTTT.

This clone has just a few counts. The CDR3 nucleotides read TGTGCCAGCAGTTACGAGGGAATGGGTGCCGGGGAGCTGTTTTTT. This sequence encodes CASSYEGMGAGELFF. The J gene is TRBJ2-2, the V gene TRBV6-6; the D gene is possibly TRBD2 (5 bases). Between the trimmed V and J ends, which lost 2 bases and 6 bases, there was a span of 13 bases. The CDR3 spans 15 residues. Germline lookup yields CDR1 MNHNY and CDR2 SVGAGI (reference sequence).

The rearrangement joins TRBV28 to TRBJ2-7, with D perhaps TRBD2 (5 bases). Trimming removed 5 bases at V and 5 bases at J, with 16 bases between. The germline V gene encodes CDR1 MDHEN and CDR2 SYDVKM. The CDR3 runs 14 residues. The CDR3 DNA follows: TGTGCCAGCAGTCCGAATAGGCTAGCCCACGAGCAGTACTTC. Translated, it gives CASSPNRLAHEQYF.

This chain connects TRBV7-2 to TRBJ2-3; D not certain. CDR3 size: 13 residues. CDR1 and CDR2 (germline): SGHTA, FQGNSA. The germline V and J ends were trimmed by 0 bases and 6 bases, with 7 bases remaining between them. The CDR3: CASSLAIKDTQYF. CDR3 in DNA: TGTGCCAGCAGCTTAGCCATCAAGGATACGCAGTATTTT. The full variable domain, rest sourced from reference TRBV7-2 and TRBJ2-3, is GAGVSQSPSNKVTEKGKDVELRCDPISGHTALYWYRQSLGQGLEFLIYFQGNSAPDKSGLPSDRFSAERTGGSVSTLTIQRTQQEDSAVYLCASSLAIKDTQYFGPGTRLTVL.

V gene TRBV5-1 combines with J gene TRBJ2-3; either TRBD1 or TRBD2 may fit D (5 bases each). Germline-derived CDR1 and CDR2 are SGHRS and YFSETQ. The CDR3 spans 14 residues. V lost 1 base and J lost 2, with 8 bases in between. CDR3: CASSLRGLTDTQYF. DNA for the CDR3: TGCGCCAGCAGCTTGCGGGGCCTCACAGATACGCAGTATTTT.

The V and J genes are TRBV19 and TRBJ2-3; TRBD2 matches at 11 bases. The CDR3 runs 14 residues. CDR1 and CDR2 from the germline V gene are LNHDA and SQIVND (reference sequence). V lost 6 bases to trimming and J lost 4 bases; unmatched junction nucleotides: 3. CDR3 nucleotides: TGTGCCAGTAGGAGACTAGCGGGATCAGATACGCAGTATTTT. Amino acid sequence: CASRRLAGSDTQYF. The variable domain in full, with the rest retrieved from reference TRBV19 and TRBJ2-3, is DGGITQSPKYLFRKEGQNVTLSCEQNLNHDAMYWYRQDPGQGLRLIYYSQIVNDFQKGDIAEGYSVSREKKESFPLTVTSAQKNPTAFYLCASRRLAGSDTQYFGPGTRLTVL.

This clone was recorded a few times. The gene calls are TRBV5-4 and TRBJ2-7; a possible D gene is TRBD1 (7 bases). Trimming removed 2 bases from V and 7 bases from J, with 13 bases in between. CDR1 and CDR2 from the germline V gene are SGHNT and YYREEE (reference sequence). The CDR3 covers 13 residues. The CDR3 protein is CASSFTQGGEQYF. In nucleotides, the CDR3 is TGTGCCAGCAGCTTCACGCAGGGGGGAGAGCAGTACTTC.

Concerning this clone: No conserved phenylalanine or tryptophan ends this CDR3, so it is likely a read error. It is unclear where the CDR3 begins or ends on the DNA, so no DNA is shown, and the CDR3 is as TCRdb lists it. This rearrangement joins TRBV5-6 to TRBJ1-4; TRBD1, the D gene given by the table, was not confirmed from the DNA. From germline, CDR1 is SGHDT and CDR2 YYEEEE. The CDR3 length is 13 residues, termini included. The CDR3 protein is CASSRTGEGGRVV.

V usage is TRBV14 and J usage is TRBJ2-3; D not resolved. Germline CDR1 and CDR2: SGHDN and FVKESK. The CDR3 is 14 amino acids. Trimming stripped 4 bases from V and 1 base from J, with 9 bases between. CDR3 sequence: CASSLTRRTDTQYF. In DNA, the CDR3 is TGTGCCAGCAGCCTCACGAGGCGCACAGATACGCAGTATTTT. Drawing the rest from reference TRBV14 and TRBJ2-3, the complete variable domain is EAGVTQFPSHSVIEKGQTVTLRCDPISGHDNLYWYRRVMGKEIKFLLHFVKESKQDESGMPNNRFLAERTGGTYSTLKVQPAELEDSGVYFCASSLTRRTDTQYFGPGTRLTVL.

This clone has a handful of counts. The chain joins TRBV19 to TRBJ1-4, with TRBD1 as a possible D gene (5 bases). This CDR3 is 14 amino acids long. The V end lost 5 bases, the J end lost 4 bases, and 11 bases lay between the germline ends. The V gene's germline CDR1 is LNHDA and CDR2 SQIVND (reference sequence). CDR3 DNA: TGTGCCAGTAGTTTTCGACAGCTTAATGAAAAACTGTTTTTT. Amino acid sequence: CASSFRQLNEKLFF.